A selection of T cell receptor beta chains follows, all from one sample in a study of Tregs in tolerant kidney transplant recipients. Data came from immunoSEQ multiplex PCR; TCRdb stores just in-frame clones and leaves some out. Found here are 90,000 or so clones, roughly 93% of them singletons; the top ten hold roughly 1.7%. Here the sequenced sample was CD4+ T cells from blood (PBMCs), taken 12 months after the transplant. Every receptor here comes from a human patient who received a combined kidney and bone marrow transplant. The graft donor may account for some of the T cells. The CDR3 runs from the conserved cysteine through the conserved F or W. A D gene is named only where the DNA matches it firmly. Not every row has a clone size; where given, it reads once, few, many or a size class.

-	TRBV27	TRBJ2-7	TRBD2	TGTGCCAGCAGTTCCTATAGCGGGACCTACGAGCAGTACTTC	CASSSYSGTYEQYF
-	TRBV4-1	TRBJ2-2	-	TGCGCCAGCAGCCAACCCAGGAGGCCCGGGGAGCTGTTTTTT	CASSQPRRPGELFF
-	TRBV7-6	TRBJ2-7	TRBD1	TGTGCCAGCAGCCCCAGACAGGGTTTTGTCTACGAGCAGTACTTC	CASSPRQGFVYEQYF
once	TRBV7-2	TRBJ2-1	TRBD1	TGTGCCCAAATCCGCGGGACAGGGGCATACAATGAGCAGTTCTTC	CAQIRGTGAYNEQFF
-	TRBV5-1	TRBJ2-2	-	TGCGCCAGCAGTCCCGGACAGTCGACCGGGGAGCTGTTTTTT	CASSPGQSTGELFF
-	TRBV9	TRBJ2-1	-	TGTGCCAGCGGGACTGTATACAATGAGCAGTTCTTC	CASGTVYNEQFF
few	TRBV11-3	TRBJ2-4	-	TGTGCCAGCAGCTTTGGGCTAACCACGTACAAAAACATTCAGTACTTC	CASSFGLTTYKNIQYF
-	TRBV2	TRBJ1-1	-	TGTGCCAGCAGTTGGGCGAACACTGAAGCTTTCTTT	CASSWANTEAFF
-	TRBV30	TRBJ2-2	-	TGTGCCTGGAGCCCCAGGGGCCTGGGGGCCGGGGAGCTGTTTTTT	CAWSPRGLGAGELFF
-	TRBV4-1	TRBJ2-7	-	TGCGCCAGCAGCCAAAGCCCCGGGACTCCTGCCTACGAGCAGTACTTC	CASSQSPGTPAYEQYF
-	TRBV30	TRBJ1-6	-	TGTGCCTGGAGTGTACTAAGCTCCTATAATTCCCCCCTCCACTTT	CAWSVLSSYNSPLHF
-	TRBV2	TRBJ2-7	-	TGTGCCAGCAGTGAAGCCGCGTACCAGGGGTCTTCCTACGAGCAGTACTTC	CASSEAAYQGSSYEQYF
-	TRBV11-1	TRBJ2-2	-	TGTGCCAGCAGCTTTTCAGGGGCTGGCACCGGGGAGCTGTTTTTT	CASSFSGAGTGELFF
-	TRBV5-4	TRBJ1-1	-	TGTGCCAGCAGCCAAGGGGGGGTTACTTTAGAAGCTTTCTTT	CASSQGGVTLEAFF
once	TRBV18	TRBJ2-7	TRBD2	TGTGCCAGCTCACCCAGGCGGGAGGGCCTAGGCGAGCAGTACTTC	CASSPRREGLGEQYF
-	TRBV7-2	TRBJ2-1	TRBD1	TGTGCCAGCAGCGCAAGGACAGGGGGGGAGATTCCCCAGTTCTTC	CASSARTGGEIPQFF
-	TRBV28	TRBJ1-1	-	TGTGCCAGCAGATCGCCGTCTCAGGGCTCTGAAGCTTTCTTT	CASRSPSQGSEAFF
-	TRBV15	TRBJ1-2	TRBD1	TGTGCCACCAGCTTCAGGACAGGGGGCACCTCTGGCTACACCTTC	CATSFRTGGTSGYTF
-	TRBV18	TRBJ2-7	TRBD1	TGTGCCAGCTCACCAGGGACAGGGGTCTACGAGCAGTACTTC	CASSPGTGVYEQYF
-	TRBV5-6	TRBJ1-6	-	TGTGCCAGCAGCCCGGGGAATTCACCCCTCCACTTT	CASSPGNSPLHF
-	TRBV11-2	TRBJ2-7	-	TGTGCCAGCAGCTCCTTGACAGGAATGATTGGAGAGCAGTACTTC	CASSSLTGMIGEQYF
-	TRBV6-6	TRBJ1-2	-	TGTGCCAGCACCCGCGCGTCAGGATATGGCTACACCTTC	CASTRASGYGYTF
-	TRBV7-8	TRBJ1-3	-	TGTGCCAGCAGCTTATCGCATATTGTAGACAACTCTGGAAACACCATATATTTT	CASSLSHIVDNSGNTIYF
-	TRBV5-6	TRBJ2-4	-	TGTGCCAGCAGCTTGAGATGGAGGGAAACAAACATTCAGTACTTC	CASSLRWRETNIQYF
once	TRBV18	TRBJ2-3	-	TGTGCCAGCTCACCCCGGTCAGATACGCAGTATTTT	CASSPRSDTQYF
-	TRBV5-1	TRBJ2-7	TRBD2	TGCGCCAGCAGCTCCGACTTAGCGGGCCCGATTAAGTTCTACGAGCAGTACTTC	CASSSDLAGPIKFYEQYF
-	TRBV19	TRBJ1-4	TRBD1	TGTGCCAGTAGTACCCCGGACAGGGGGCGTTTTAATGAAAAACTGTTTTTT	CASSTPDRGRFNEKLFF
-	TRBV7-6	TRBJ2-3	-	TGTGCCAGCAGCTCCGCAGGAGGAGCTAGCACAGATACGCAGTATTTT	CASSSAGGASTDTQYF
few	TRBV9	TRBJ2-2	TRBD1	TGTGCCAGCAGAAAGGGACAGGGGGACACCGGGGAGCTGTTTTTT	CASRKGQGDTGELFF
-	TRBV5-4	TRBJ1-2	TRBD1	TGTGCCAGCAGCTTGTATCCGGACAGGGTTGATGGCTACACCTTC	CASSLYPDRVDGYTF
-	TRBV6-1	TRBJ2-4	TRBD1	TGTGCCAGCAGTGTTGGACAGGGATCTGGCAAAAACATTCAGTACTTC	CASSVGQGSGKNIQYF
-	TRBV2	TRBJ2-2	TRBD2	TGTGCCGGGAGACTAGCAGCGAACACCGGGGAGCTGTTTTTT	CAGRLAANTGELFF
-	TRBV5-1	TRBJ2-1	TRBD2	TGCGCCAGCAGCACCATAGCGGGGGGTTCCTACAATGAGCAGTTCTTC	CASSTIAGGSYNEQFF
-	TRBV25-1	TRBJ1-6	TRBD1	TGTGCCAGCAGAGCGGACAGGGGGAATTCACCCCTCCACTTT	CASRADRGNSPLHF
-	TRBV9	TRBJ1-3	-	TGTGCCAGCAGCGCAGACAGCTCTGGAAACACCATATATTTT	CASSADSSGNTIYF
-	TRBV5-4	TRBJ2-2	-	TGTGCCAGCAGTCGGACTCGGAACACCGGGGAGCTGTTTTTT	CASSRTRNTGELFF
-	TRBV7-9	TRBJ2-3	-	TGTGCCAGCAGCCCTCGCCACATCGGAGATACAGATACGCAGTATTTT	CASSPRHIGDTDTQYF
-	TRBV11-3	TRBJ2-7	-	TGTGCCAGCAGCTTATTGCAGGTAGGAACCGAGCAGTACTTC	CASSLLQVGTEQYF
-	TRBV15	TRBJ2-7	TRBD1	TGTGCCACCAGCAGAGAGAGGACAGGTTCCTACGAGCAGTACTTC	CATSRERTGSYEQYF
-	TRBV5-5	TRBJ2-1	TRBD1	TGTGCCAGCACCCTCGGACAGGGCCCCTACAATGAGCAGTTCTTC	CASTLGQGPYNEQFF
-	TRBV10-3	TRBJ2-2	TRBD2	TGTGCCATCAGTGAGACTAGCGGGAGCGGGAGCGGGGAGCTGTTTTTT	CAISETSGSGSGELFF
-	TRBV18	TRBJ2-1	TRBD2	TGTGCCGAAACCACTAGCGGGAGTAAGAATGAGCAGTTCTTC	CAETTSGSKNEQFF
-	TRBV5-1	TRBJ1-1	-	TGCGCCAGCAGCCTTACAGGGCTGAACACTGAAGCTTTCTTT	CASSLTGLNTEAFF
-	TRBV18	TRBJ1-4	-	TGTGCCAGCTCACGCGGACAGAATGAAAAACTGTTTTTT	CASSRGQNEKLFF
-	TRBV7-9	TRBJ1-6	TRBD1	TGTGCCAGCAGCTTGGACAGGTCAAATTCACCCCTCCACTTT	CASSLDRSNSPLHF
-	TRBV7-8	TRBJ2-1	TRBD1	TGTGCCAGCAGCTGGGACAGGGGCAATGAGCAGTTCTTC	CASSWDRGNEQFF
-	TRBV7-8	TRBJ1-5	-	TGTGCCAGCAGCTTAGCGGTTGGGCTGGGCAGAAATAGCAATCAGCCCCAGCATTTT	CASSLAVGLGRNSNQPQHF
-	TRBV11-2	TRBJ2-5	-	TGTGCCAGCAGCTTAGATGGCAGGGGCAGGGAGACCCAGTACTTC	CASSLDGRGRETQYF
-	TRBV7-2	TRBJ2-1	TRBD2	TGTGCCAGCAGCCCTAGGACTAGCGGGGGTAGCTCCTACAATGAGCAGTTCTTC	CASSPRTSGGSSYNEQFF
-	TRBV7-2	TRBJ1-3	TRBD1	TGTGCCAGCAGCACGACAGGGGGAGGTGGAAACACCATATATTTT	CASSTTGGGGNTIYF
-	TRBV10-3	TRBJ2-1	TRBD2	TGTGCCATCAGTGAGTTGGCGGGAGGGCCGTACAATGAGCAGTTCTTC	CAISELAGGPYNEQFF
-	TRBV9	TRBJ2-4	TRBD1	TGTGCCAGCAGCTTCCGGACAGGGACCCCTCCGTGGAACATTCAGTACTTC	CASSFRTGTPPWNIQYF
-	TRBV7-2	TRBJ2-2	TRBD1	TGTGCCAGCAGCTTAGAGAGGACAGGGGCCCCGGTCGGGGAGCTGTTTTTT	CASSLERTGAPVGELFF
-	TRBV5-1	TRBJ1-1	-	TGCGCCAGCAGCTTCCTTTATTTCCAGGGTGGGAACACTGAAGCTTTCTTT	CASSFLYFQGGNTEAFF
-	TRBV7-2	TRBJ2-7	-	TGTGCCAGCAGCCCGGGGAGGGGGGGAACCTACGAGCAGTACTTC	CASSPGRGGTYEQYF
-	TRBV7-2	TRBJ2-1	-	TGTGCCAGCAGCTTCGATAGTCGTGAGCAGTTCTTC	CASSFDSREQFF
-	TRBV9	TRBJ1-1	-	TGTGCCAGCAGCGTAGACGTAGACACTGAAGCTTTCTTT	CASSVDVDTEAFF